The next 28 T cell receptor beta chains were all read from a single sample in a study of T cell changes during pregnancy in multiple sclerosis. Assay used: immunoSEQ multiplex PCR; TCRdb lists only in-frame clones, some missing. The table records tens of thousands of clones, about 90% of them present only once. The specimen comprised CD4+ T cells from peripheral blood mononuclear cells, sampled in the third trimester of pregnancy. These receptor sequences come from a female donor in good health, enrolled as a control in a pregnancy study.

The chain links TRBV7-2 to TRBJ2-7; 7 positions match TRBD1. The V and J ends lost 5 bases and 8 bases, in that order; junction bases with no gene match: 18. Germline loops: CDR1 SGHTA, CDR2 FQGNSA. This CDR3 comprises 16 residues. CDR3 loop: CASSISTPRAGGKQYF. The CDR3 region has the DNA TGTGCCAGCAGCATTAGCACACCGAGGGCAGGGGGAAAGCAGTACTTC.

The genes are TRBV5-4 and TRBJ2-3; D is possibly TRBD1 (5 bases). The germline V gene has CDR1 SGHNT and CDR2 YYREEE (reference sequence). Trimming shortened V by 4 bases and J by 1 base, and 10 bases separated the two germline ends. The CDR3 sequence is 14 residues long. The CDR3 is CASSPMTGTDTQYF. CDR3 nucleotide sequence: TGTGCCAGCAGCCCGATGACAGGCACAGATACGCAGTATTTT.

CDR3 region: CASSRDRGSDTQYF. The CDR3 nucleotides are TGTGCCAGCAGCCGGGACAGGGGGTCGGATACGCAGTATTTT. The V gene is TRBV2, the J gene TRBJ2-3; 11 bases agree with TRBD1. Germline trimming cut 6 bases from V and 6 bases from J; bases unmatched to any gene: 5. The CDR3 is 14 amino acids. Looked up from germline, CDR1 is SNHLY and CDR2 is FYNNEI.

As regards this clone: A junction end diverges from the germline sequence, so it may reflect a read error. J is TRBJ2-5 and V is TRBV6-1; D tentatively reads TRBD1 or TRBD2 (6 bases each). The DNA end is more similar to TRBJ2-7, so the J call may be wrong. The CDR3 is made up of 15 amino acids. Germline loops: CDR1 MNHNS, CDR2 SASEGT. In DNA, the CDR3 is TGTGCCAGCATTGAAGGGGGGCGGCCTTCTTACGAGCAGTACTTC. It translates to CASIEGGRPSYEQYF.

V and J are TRBV20-1 and TRBJ2-1; no definite D call. Germline V lookup: CDR1 DFQATT, CDR2 SNEGSKA (reference sequence). The CDR3 loop spans 10 amino acids. Trimming left V 4 bases short and J 6 bases short, with 4 bases between. The CDR3 coding sequence is TGCAGTGCTACGTTCAATGAGCAGTTCTTC. Protein: CSATFNEQFF.

This clone has only one observation. V and J are TRBV5-1 and TRBJ2-1; 8 nucleotides align to TRBD2. The length of the CDR3 is 15 residues. With V trimmed by 0 bases and J by 3 bases, 2 bases remained unmatched. Germline assignment: CDR1 SGHRS and CDR2 YFSETQ. The CDR3 DNA sequence: TGCGCCAGCAGCTTGGAGGCGGGGGGCTACAATGAGCAGTTCTTC. Its protein product is CASSLEAGGYNEQFF.

The CDR3 sequence is CASSRTGTSGPEAYNEQFF. CDR3 bases: TGTGCCAGCAGCCGAACCGGGACTAGCGGGCCAGAAGCCTACAATGAGCAGTTCTTC. V usage is TRBV5-6 and J usage is TRBJ2-1; 12 bases are shared with TRBD2. This CDR3 region has 19 residues. J was trimmed by 2 bases and V by 4 bases; bases with no gene match: 13. CDR1 is SGHDT and CDR2 is YYEEEE in the germline V gene.

The CDR3 loop is CASSYQQGEAGELFF. CDR3 nucleotide sequence: TGTGCCAGCAGTTACCAGCAGGGTGAGGCCGGGGAGCTGTTTTTT. This chain connects TRBV6-5 to TRBJ2-2, with D possibly being TRBD1 (5 bases). This CDR3 spans 15 amino acids. V shed 2 bases and J shed 6 bases, with 13 bases lying between them. The germline CDR1 and CDR2 sequences are MNHEY and SVGAGI.

A note on this clone: One end of the junction varies from germline; a read error may be responsible. The chain joins TRBV7-2 to TRBJ1-6, with TRBD1 identical over 7 bases. Germline V CDR1 and CDR2: SGHTA, FQGNSA. This CDR3 is 16 amino acids long. The DNA for the CDR3 is TGTGCCAGCAGATTAGAGGGGACAGCCTCAAATTCACCCCTCCACTTT. Translation: CASRLEGTASNSPLHF.

V usage is TRBV28 and J usage is TRBJ1-2; D unclear. The CDR3 runs to 14 residues. The germline V and J ends were trimmed by 6 bases and 4 bases, with 15 bases remaining between them. Germline V gives CDR1 MDHEN, CDR2 SYDVKM. The CDR3 DNA reads TGTGCCAGCAGCTCAACCCCAACAACCTATGGCTACACCTTC. Residues: CASSSTPTTYGYTF.

This clone was found once. The rearrangement links TRBV5-1 to TRBJ2-5; D perhaps matches TRBD2 (6 bases). V was cut by 0 bases and J by 5 bases, with 11 bases left in between. CDR1 is SGHRS and CDR2 is YFSETQ in the germline V gene. This CDR3 region has 14 residues. The CDR3 DNA is TGCGCCAGCAGCTTGGCCCTAAGCGGGGAGACCCAGTACTTC. This codes for CASSLALSGETQYF.

The rearrangement joins TRBV4-3 to TRBJ1-6; TRBD1 matches at 7 bases. This CDR3 has 19 amino acids. Germline loops: CDR1 LGHNA, CDR2 YSLEER. V lost 0 bases, J lost 4 bases, and 12 bases stayed unmatched. The CDR3 reads CASSQDWDPGTVYNSPLHF. CDR3 coding DNA: TGCGCCAGCAGCCAAGATTGGGACCCCGGGACAGTTTATAATTCACCCCTCCACTTT.

This clone is labeled medium-sized (0.01 to 0.1%). The chain couples TRBV19 to TRBJ2-3; possibly TRBD1 for D (6 bases). The CDR3 runs 15 residues. CDR1 and CDR2 from the germline V gene are LNHDA and SQIVND (reference sequence). V lost 6 bases and J lost 2, with 15 bases in between. The CDR3 bases are TGTGCCAGTAGCCCCGCAGGGGAACCCACAGATACGCAGTATTTT. Translation gives CASSPAGEPTDTQYF.

J is TRBJ2-1 and V is TRBV7-8, with 7 bases identical to TRBD2. J lost 0 bases, V lost 3 bases, and 11 bases had no gene match. Germline loops: CDR1 SGHVS, CDR2 FQNEAQ. The length of the CDR3 is 18 residues. The CDR3 sequence: CASSLGGGLSSSYNEQFF. The CDR3 coding sequence is TGTGCCAGCAGCTTGGGGGGGGGACTTTCGAGCTCCTACAATGAGCAGTTCTTC.

This chain joins TRBV28 and TRBJ1-5; 9 bases line up with TRBD1. CDR1 is MDHEN and CDR2 is SYDVKM in the germline V gene. The CDR3 runs 22 residues. The ends lost 6 bases at V and 3 bases at J; junction bases unmatched: 27. As DNA, the CDR3 is TGTGCCAGCAGCGAATCCTTTAGGTGGGACAGGGTTAAGCCGAGGTCCAATCAGCCCCAGCATTTT. It encodes CASSESFRWDRVKPRSNQPQHF.

The chain carries TRBV28 and TRBJ2-7; tentatively, D is TRBD2 (6 bases). The V gene's germline CDR1 is MDHEN and CDR2 SYDVKM. This CDR3 is 17 amino acids long. Between the trimmed V and J ends, which lost 6 bases and 3 bases, there was a span of 24 bases. CDR3 sequence reads: CASSARPGRGVGYEQYF. The CDR3 region has the DNA TGTGCCAGCAGCGCCCGCCCGGGGCGGGGAGTGGGCTACGAGCAGTACTTC.

CDR3 in DNA: TGTGCCAGCAGCTTCTCAGGGTTCCGAATCAGACAAGAGACCCAGTACTTC. Translated, it gives CASSFSGFRIRQETQYF. This chain uses TRBV5-8 with TRBJ2-5; D is possibly TRBD1 (5 bases). V was clipped by 2 bases and J by 2 bases, with 19 bases between them. Germline loops: CDR1 SGHTS, CDR2 YDEGEE. CDR3 length: 17 amino acids.

The V gene is TRBV7-2, the J gene TRBJ2-5; D is perhaps TRBD1 (6 bases). V was clipped by 5 bases and J by 1 base, with 11 bases between them. The CDR3 sequence is 14 residues long. Germline V gene sequence: CDR1 SGHTA, CDR2 FQGNSA. The CDR3 loop reads CASSPGQIQETQYF. Here the CDR3 DNA reads TGTGCCAGCAGCCCTGGACAGATCCAAGAGACCCAGTACTTC.

The chain joins TRBV19 to TRBJ2-7; TRBD1 matches 7 bases. The CDR3 covers 14 residues. The V and J ends lost 5 bases and 4 bases, in that order; junction bases with no gene match: 8. CDR1 LNHDA and CDR2 SQIVND come from the germline V gene (reference sequence). This chain's CDR3 is CASSVGTDMYEQYF. The CDR3 DNA reads as TGTGCCAGTAGTGTTGGGACAGATATGTACGAGCAGTACTTC.

This clone has just a few counts. The V call is TRBV28, the J call TRBJ1-2, with D perhaps matching TRBD1 (5 bases). Trimming stripped 5 bases from V and 6 bases from J, with 16 bases between. This CDR3 is built from 14 residues. The germline gives CDR1 MDHEN, CDR2 SYDVKM. CDR3 DNA sequence: TGTGCCAGCAGTCTGTCCGGGGGATGGGATGGCTACACCTTC. Amino acid sequence: CASSLSGGWDGYTF.

The V call is TRBV10-3, the J call TRBJ2-5; 7 bases map to TRBD2. The CDR3 spans 13 residues. V lost 4 bases and J lost 3; bases outside the gene matches: 2. The germline V gene encodes CDR1 ENHRY and CDR2 SYGVKD. The CDR3 protein is CAISAGGEETQYF. The CDR3 nucleotides read TGTGCCATCAGTGCTGGGGGGGAAGAGACCCAGTACTTC.

V gene TRBV9 combines with J gene TRBJ2-5, with a possible D match to TRBD1 (5 bases). Trimming removed 4 bases at V and 10 bases at J, with 17 bases between. In germline, CDR1 is SGDLS, CDR2 YYNGEE. The CDR3 consists of 13 residues. CDR3 in amino acids: CASSPTVSGNQYF. The CDR3 nucleotides read TGTGCCAGCAGCCCAACAGTTTCAGGGAACCAGTACTTC.

This clone has only a few counts. The CDR3 protein is CASNLDRSGNTIYF. The CDR3 nucleotides read TGTGCCAGCAACCTGGACAGGTCGGGAAACACCATATATTTT. This chain uses TRBV2 with TRBJ1-3; 7 bases line up with TRBD1. Germline CDR1 SNHLY, CDR2 FYNNEI. The length of the CDR3 is 14 residues. The V segment lost 7 bases and the J segment 4 bases; nucleotides outside the gene matches: 7.

This clone was recorded once. The J gene is TRBJ1-2, the V gene TRBV28; D might be TRBD1 (6 bases). V was shortened by 10 bases and J by 7 bases, with 19 bases between the two germline ends. The germline V gene encodes CDR1 MDHEN and CDR2 SYDVKM. CDR3 length: 13 amino acids. CDR3: CATPGPGEGGYTF. CDR3 coding DNA: TGTGCCACCCCCGGACCAGGGGAAGGTGGCTACACCTTC.

The genes are TRBV5-6 and TRBJ2-4, with a weak D call TRBD1 (6 bases). Germline V gene sequence: CDR1 SGHDT, CDR2 YYEEEE. The CDR3 contains 14 residues. Trimming cost V 4 bases and J 3 bases, with 11 bases left between them. CDR3 residues: CASSPEGVKNIQYF. The CDR3 DNA reads as TGTGCCAGCAGCCCTGAGGGGGTCAAAAACATTCAGTACTTC.

The chain joins TRBV4-3 to TRBJ2-7; 8 nucleotides match TRBD2. This CDR3 has 14 amino acids. V dropped 5 bases and J dropped 4; count of bases not matched to a gene: 7. Germline values: CDR1 LGHNA, CDR2 YSLEER. DNA for the CDR3: TGCGCCAGCAGCTCTCAAGCGGGGGAATACGAGCAGTACTTC. It translates to CASSSQAGEYEQYF.

V is TRBV11-2 and J is TRBJ1-3, with D hard to call. This CDR3 comprises 13 residues. The V gene lost 4 bases and the J gene lost 4 bases, with 8 bases spanning the gap. The germline CDR1 and CDR2 sequences are SGHAT and FQNNGV. DNA for the CDR3: TGTGCCAGCAGCTCCACAACGGGAAACACCATATATTTT. It codes for CASSSTTGNTIYF. The complete variable domain, with remaining parts taken from reference TRBV11-2 and TRBJ1-3, reads EAGVAQSPRYKIIEKRQSVAFWCNPISGHATLYWYQQILGQGPKLLIQFQNNGVVDDSQLPKDRFSAERLKGVDSTLKIQPAKLEDSAVYLCASSSTTGNTIYFGEGSWLTVV.

The J gene is TRBJ2-4, the V gene TRBV28, with D possibly being TRBD2 (6 bases). Per germline, CDR1 MDHEN and CDR2 SYDVKM. The ends were cut back, 6 bases at V and 6 bases at J, with 15 bases in the middle. The CDR3 length is 14 residues. DNA for the CDR3: TGTGCCAGCAGCCCTAGGAGGGAAGGAAACATTCAGTACTTC. Protein: CASSPRREGNIQYF.